A single sample is the source of the 13 T cell receptor beta chains below, sequenced in a study of blood T cell repertoires in COVID-19. The table came from immunoSEQ multiplex PCR; TCRdb's copy has only in-frame clones and leaves some out. The sample records some 200,000 clones, more than 75% being singletons. The specimen was peripheral blood. Every receptor here comes from a man between 50 and 59 years old with acute or convalescent COVID-19.

This clone was observed a single time. The chain couples TRBV15 to TRBJ1-5; possible D gene TRBD1, 6 bases. Per the germline V gene, CDR1 is LNHNV and CDR2 is YYDKDF (reference sequence). The CDR3 is 17 residues long. V was pared by 0 bases and J by 3 bases, with 15 bases between. The CDR3 DNA sequence: TGTGCCACCAGCAGAGAGGGGGAGGGGGGACACAATCAGCCCCAGCATTTT. This translates into CATSREGEGGHNQPQHF.

The rearrangement uses TRBV27 and TRBJ2-7, with D unresolved. CDR1 is MNHEY and CDR2 is SMNVEV in the germline V gene (reference sequence). V dropped 3 bases and J dropped 1 base, with 10 bases sitting between them. The CDR3 has 14 amino acids. The chain's CDR3 is CASSLGRPSYEQYF. The CDR3 DNA is TGTGCCAGCAGTTTGGGCAGACCATCCTACGAGCAGTACTTC.

The CDR3 region is CASSGDRGSGANVLTF. In DNA form, the CDR3 reads TGTGCCAGCTCCGGGGACAGGGGGTCCGGGGCCAACGTCCTGACTTTC. The V gene is TRBV18, the J gene TRBJ2-6; 11 nucleotides align to TRBD1. The CDR3 loop spans 16 amino acids. From germline, CDR1 is KGHSH and CDR2 LQKENI. Trimming removed 6 bases from V and 4 bases from J; junction bases left unmatched: 5.

This clone appeared a few times. The chain combines TRBV6-5 with TRBJ1-1; no definite D call. Germline V lookup: CDR1 MNHEY, CDR2 SVGAGI. This CDR3 is built from 12 residues. Between the trimmed V and J ends, which lost 8 bases and 8 bases, there was a span of 15 bases. CDR3 sequence: CASWLTTKEAFF. The CDR3 coding sequence is TGTGCCAGCTGGTTAACGACTAAGGAAGCTTTCTTT.

This clone has just a few counts. CDR3 nucleotides: TGTGCCAGCAGCCCGCTCAGAGGCAGGGGGCGAGAAAAACTGTTTTTT. Amino acid sequence: CASSPLRGRGREKLFF. J is TRBJ1-4 and V is TRBV11-2, with 8 bases fitting TRBD1. CDR1 and CDR2 (germline): SGHAT, FQNNGV. The CDR3 is 16 residues long. V lost 5 bases, J lost 8 bases, and 13 bases stayed unmatched.

This rearrangement joins TRBV5-1 to TRBJ1-4; D is unclear. The germline V gene encodes CDR1 SGHRS and CDR2 YFSETQ. The CDR3 covers 15 residues. V was trimmed by 4 bases and J by 0 bases, leaving 10 bases between them. DNA of the CDR3: TGCGCCAGCAGCGTTAAACGGTCAACTAATGAAAAACTGTTTTTT. Its protein product is CASSVKRSTNEKLFF.

The chain is built from TRBV6-2 or TRBV6-3 and TRBJ2-4; 10 bases line up with TRBD2. Germline CDR1 MNHEY, CDR2 SVGEGT. V was clipped by 2 bases and J by 0 bases; unmatched bases: 10. The CDR3 sequence is 19 residues long. The CDR3 sequence is CASSYLAGAESLAKNIQYF. In nucleotides, the CDR3 is TGTGCCAGCAGTTACCTAGCGGGGGCCGAATCTCTAGCCAAAAACATTCAGTACTTC.

This clone has just a few counts. This chain joins TRBV19 and TRBJ1-5, with TRBD1 as a possible D gene (5 bases). In germline, CDR1 is LNHDA, CDR2 SQIVND (reference sequence). V was clipped by 6 bases and J by 3 bases, with 9 bases between them. The CDR3 consists of 13 residues. The CDR3 DNA sequence: TGTGCCAGTAGGGGGCAGTCCAATCAGCCCCAGCATTTT. This encodes CASRGQSNQPQHF.

The gene calls are TRBV7-8 and TRBJ1-5; 12 bases line up with TRBD1. Looked up from germline, CDR1 is SGHVS and CDR2 is FQNEAQ. The CDR3 loop spans 15 amino acids. Germline trimming cut 4 bases from V and 5 bases from J; bases unmatched to any gene: 3. The CDR3 bases are TGTGCCAGCAGCTCCCGGGACAGGGGGCATCAGCCCCAGCATTTT. Translating gives CASSSRDRGHQPQHF.

This rearrangement joins TRBV27 to TRBJ1-5, with D perhaps matching TRBD1 (6 bases). V was pared by 4 bases and J by 2 bases, with 12 bases between. Germline V gene lookup returns CDR1 MNHEY and CDR2 SMNVEV (reference sequence). The CDR3 extends over 15 amino acids. Here the CDR3 reads CASSSRGGGNQPQHF. CDR3 in DNA: TGTGCCAGCAGTTCGCGCGGGGGCGGCAATCAGCCCCAGCATTTT.

V usage is TRBV5-1 and J usage is TRBJ1-2, with D uncertain. This CDR3 spans 14 amino acids. V lost 0 bases to trimming and J lost 3 bases, with 9 bases between them. CDR1 and CDR2 from the germline V gene are SGHRS and YFSETQ. The CDR3 nucleotides are TGCGCCAGCAGCTTGGAAGGAGGGTACTATGGCTACACCTTC. Translating gives CASSLEGGYYGYTF.

V usage is TRBV29-1 and J usage is TRBJ2-5; TRBD2 matches 14 bases. Trimming removed 0 bases from V and 5 bases from J; junction bases left unmatched: 2. The germline gives CDR1 SQVTM, CDR2 ANQGSEA. This CDR3 region has 15 residues. In nucleotides, the CDR3 is TGCAGCGTTGAAGATTGGACTAGCGGGAGGGAGACCCAGTACTTC. This encodes CSVEDWTSGRETQYF.

This clone was recorded once. This rearrangement joins TRBV7-9 to TRBJ2-1, with TRBD2 matching 10 bases. The CDR3 contains 15 residues. Per germline, CDR1 SEHNR and CDR2 FQNEAQ (reference sequence). After removal of 7 bases from V and 5 bases from J, the junction contained 8 bases not matched to a gene. CDR3 protein: CASTSPGLANNEQFF. The DNA for the CDR3 is TGTGCCAGCACTTCTCCGGGACTAGCGAACAATGAGCAGTTCTTC.